The clone carrying this T cell receptor beta chain showed up many times. The source of the sample is a study of metastatic and nonmetastatic thyroid tumors. All patients were untreated before thyroid surgery. CDR1 is SGHTA and CDR2 is FQGTGA in the germline V gene. V was clipped by 6 bases and J by 4 bases, with 18 bases between them. This CDR3 comprises 15 residues. TCRdb redid the clone calls on the PCR reads using MiXCR. The sample holds some 20,000 clones, 15% to 17% seen once. The TCR comes from a female donor with papillary thyroid cancer or a benign thyroid nodule (not recorded which). Some clones in this sample may be carry-over from other donors' samples. The gene calls are TRBV7-3 and TRBJ2-5; tentatively, D is TRBD2 (6 bases). What was sequenced was blood. CDR3 nucleotides: TGTGCCAGCAGGCGCGCCGGGACTCCGGGAGAGACCCAGTACTTC. It translates to CASRRAGTPGETQYF.